These 30 T cell receptor beta chains were all obtained from the same sample, sequenced in a study of T-cell reconstitution after alpha-beta-depleted transplantation in children. A library of TCRbeta sequences, prepared with unique molecular identifiers, was generated. TCRdb used MiXCR to reprocess the PCR reads, holding one entry per CDR3 protein. The table has some 290,000 distinct CDR3 sequences, approximately 23% seen once; the top ten hold about 10%. The specimen comprised PBMCs, mostly from graft donor cells, sampled 180 days after TCRalphabeta/CD19-depleted stem cell transplant. The origin of the receptors is a male patient younger than 18 who had a stem cell transplant for acute lymphoblastic leukemia, so the T cells may come from the graft donor.

The gene calls are TRBV5-6 and TRBJ1-2; TRBD1 is a possible D gene (6 bases). The germline CDR1 and CDR2 sequences are SGHDT and YYEEEE. V was cut by 2 bases and J by 2 bases, with 13 bases left in between. The CDR3 sequence is 15 residues long. CDR3 protein: CASSLDRFRNYGYTF. The CDR3 DNA follows: TGTGCCAGCAGCTTAGACAGGTTTCGGAACTATGGCTACACCTTC.

This clonotype turned up a few times. The chain combines TRBV5-1 with TRBJ2-1; 7 bases fit TRBD2. From germline, CDR1 is SGHRS and CDR2 YFSETQ. This CDR3 contains 15 residues. V trimming: 5 bases; J trimming: 2 bases; junction bases outside the gene matches: 7. CDR3 protein: CASRPRESPYNEQFF. In DNA form, the CDR3 reads TGCGCCAGCAGGCCGCGGGAGTCCCCCTACAATGAGCAGTTCTTC.

This clonotype occurred a few times. The V gene is TRBV15, the J gene TRBJ1-5; 8 nucleotides agree with TRBD1. Trimming cost V 1 base and J 2 bases; bases outside gene matches: 4. Germline CDR1 LNHNV, CDR2 YYDKDF (reference sequence). The CDR3 consists of 16 residues. The chain's CDR3 is CATSRGGGQGNQPQHF. CDR3 DNA sequence: TGTGCCACCAGCAGAGGCGGGGGACAGGGCAATCAGCCCCAGCATTTT.

The CDR3 sequence: CASSESGRLAGQETQYF. The CDR3 region has the DNA TGTGCCAGCAGTGAATCGGGTCGACTAGCGGGGCAAGAGACCCAGTACTTC. The V and J genes are TRBV25-1 and TRBJ2-5, with 11 bases that match TRBD2. Losses at the gene ends were 1 base for V and 2 bases for J; bases not matched to a gene: 6. This CDR3 contains 17 residues. Germline assignment: CDR1 MGHDK and CDR2 SYGVNS.

This clonotype was observed a handful of times. The chain couples TRBV11-3 to TRBJ2-1, with TRBD1 identical over 9 bases. The CDR3 spans 14 residues. J lost 10 bases, V lost 5 bases, and 9 bases had no gene match. Germline CDR1 is SGHNT and CDR2 is YENEEA. The CDR3 DNA follows: TGTGCCAGCAGCAGGACAGGGGTTGGGCGGGAGCAGTTCTTC. As protein: CASSRTGVGREQFF.

This clonotype was observed a handful of times. The rearrangement joins TRBV29-1 to TRBJ1-2, with TRBD1 matching 9 bases. Losses at the gene ends were 7 bases for V and 4 bases for J; bases not matched to a gene: 7. Per the germline V gene, CDR1 is SQVTM and CDR2 is ANQGSEA. The CDR3 sequence is 13 residues long. In DNA, the CDR3 is TGCAGCGCAGGGACAGGGAAGGGCTATGGCTACACCTTC. This translates into CSAGTGKGYGYTF. Complete variable domain (other parts from reference TRBV29-1 and TRBJ1-2): SAVISQKPSRDICQRGTSLTIQCQVDSQVTMMFWYRQQPGQSLTLIATANQGSEATYESGFVIDKFPISRPNLTFSTLTVSNMSPEDSSIYLCSAGTGKGYGYTFGSGTRLTVV.

The chain couples TRBV20-1 to TRBJ2-5; 9 bases map to TRBD2. The germline CDR1 and CDR2 sequences are DFQATT and SNEGSKA (reference sequence). CDR3 length: 14 residues. The J segment lost 1 base and the V segment lost 2 bases, leaving 2 bases of the junction unmatched. In nucleotides, the CDR3 is TGCAGTGCTAGACCAGCGGGAGGCCAAGAGACCCAGTACTTC. This encodes CSARPAGGQETQYF.

J is TRBJ2-2 and V is TRBV11-2; 8 nucleotides line up with TRBD2. Germline CDR1 and CDR2: SGHAT and FQNNGV. This CDR3 has 21 amino acids. V lost 3 bases to trimming and J lost 1 base; unmatched junction nucleotides: 19. The CDR3 here is CASSFIVRSSGLRVNTGELFF. CDR3 coding DNA: TGTGCCAGCAGCTTCATTGTCAGGTCTAGCGGGCTTAGAGTGAACACCGGGGAGCTGTTTTTT.

This clonotype occurred a few times. The chain employs TRBV9 and TRBJ2-7; 8 bases are a match to TRBD2. The junction had 16 bases not matched to a gene; V was cut back by 6 bases and J by 5 bases. The CDR3 contains 16 residues. Germline CDR1 is SGDLS and CDR2 is YYNGEE. This chain's CDR3 is CASTRDVSGSQDEQYF. CDR3 sequence (DNA): TGTGCCAGCACCCGCGATGTAAGCGGGAGCCAGGACGAGCAGTACTTC.

The V gene is TRBV2, the J gene TRBJ1-5; 8 positions agree with TRBD1. The V gene's germline CDR1 is SNHLY and CDR2 FYNNEI. This CDR3 has 16 amino acids. V was clipped by 3 bases and J by 5 bases; unmatched bases: 9. CDR3 sequence: CASSDVDREGDQPQHF. CDR3 nucleotide sequence: TGTGCCAGCAGTGATGTGGACAGGGAAGGTGATCAGCCCCAGCATTTT.

A few counts support this clonotype. The chain is built from TRBV7-9 and TRBJ2-5; a possible D gene is TRBD2 (6 bases). CDR1 is SEHNR, CDR2 FQNEAQ, per germline (reference sequence). The CDR3 runs 17 residues. V was shortened by 3 bases and J by 1 base, with 18 bases between the two germline ends. The CDR3 DNA follows: TGTGCCAGCAGCTTGTCCGCGGCGGGACCCCGCCAAGAGACCCAGTACTTC. Protein product: CASSLSAAGPRQETQYF.

The sample holds one count of this clonotype. This chain connects TRBV6-5 to TRBJ2-7; TRBD2 might be the D (5 bases). This CDR3 has 12 residues. Trimming removed 5 bases from V and 5 bases from J, with 10 bases in between. Germline lookup yields CDR1 MNHEY and CDR2 SVGAGI. The CDR3 nucleotides are TGTGCCAGCAGTCATACTAGGGACGAGCAGTACTTC. Its protein product is CASSHTRDEQYF.

The chain joins TRBV4-1 to TRBJ2-7, with D unclear. The CDR3 runs to 14 residues. The V end lost 4 bases, the J end lost 2 bases, and 12 bases lay between the germline ends. Germline V CDR1 and CDR2: MGHRA, YSYEKL. CDR3 loop: CASSPVPNTYEQYF. In nucleotides, the CDR3 is TGCGCCAGCAGCCCGGTCCCGAATACCTACGAGCAGTACTTC.

This chain joins TRBV20-1 and TRBJ2-1, with 11 bases that match TRBD2. V dropped 7 bases and J dropped 9; count of bases not matched to a gene: 5. CDR1 is DFQATT, CDR2 SNEGSKA, per germline (reference sequence). The CDR3 is 12 residues long. The CDR3 reads CSVRSGRGEQFF. In DNA form, the CDR3 reads TGCAGTGTCCGTAGCGGGAGGGGTGAGCAGTTCTTC.

V and J are TRBV28 and TRBJ2-3, with D possibly matching TRBD2 (7 bases). Trimming cost V 3 bases and J 7 bases, with 17 bases left between them. The CDR3 sequence is 15 residues long. The germline CDR1 and CDR2 sequences are MDHEN and SYDVKM. The CDR3 here is CASSLGGQSKNTQYF. Here the CDR3 DNA reads TGTGCCAGCAGTTTGGGGGGGCAGAGCAAGAATACGCAGTATTTT.

This clonotype was seen more than once but under ten times. The chain combines TRBV29-1 with TRBJ2-7, with 9 bases fitting TRBD1. This CDR3 comprises 17 residues. With 2 bases clipped from V and 4 bases from J, the junction kept 15 bases outside the gene matches. Germline V gives CDR1 SQVTM, CDR2 ANQGSEA. Written as DNA, the CDR3 is TGCAGCGTTGAACTGACAACCTTGGGACAGGGAAGGTACGAGCAGTACTTC. This gives the protein CSVELTTLGQGRYEQYF.

This clonotype appeared a few times. The chain is built from TRBV24-1 and TRBJ2-3; weak D call: TRBD1 (6 bases). Trimming removed 7 bases at V and 2 bases at J, with 9 bases between. Germline CDR1 and CDR2: KGHDR and SFDVKD. CDR3 length equals 13 residues. This chain's CDR3 is CATRQGNTDTQYF. DNA of the CDR3: TGTGCCACCAGACAGGGCAACACAGATACGCAGTATTTT.

The chain has TRBV5-1 and TRBJ2-6, with 8 bases fitting TRBD1. This CDR3 has 18 residues. Germline CDR1 and CDR2: SGHRS and YFSETQ. V was clipped by 5 bases and J by 2 bases; unmatched bases: 12. DNA of the CDR3: TGCGCCAGCAGGTATACCGGGACAGGTGCTACTGGGGCCAACGTCCTGACTTTC. It yields the protein CASRYTGTGATGANVLTF. The complete variable domain, with remaining parts taken from reference TRBV5-1 and TRBJ2-6, reads KAGVTQTPRYLIKTRGQQVTLSCSPISGHRSVSWYQQTPGQGLQFLFEYFSETQRNKGNFPGRFSGRQFSNSRSEMNVSTLELGDSALYLCASRYTGTGATGANVLTFGAGSRLTVL.

The rearrangement uses TRBV20-1 and TRBJ2-5, with unresolved D. There are 10 residues in the CDR3. V gave up 3 bases and J gave up 4 bases, with 3 bases separating them. The germline gives CDR1 DFQATT, CDR2 SNEGSKA (reference sequence). The CDR3 DNA reads TGCAGTGCTAGGGTAGAGACCCAGTACTTC. It is translated as CSARVETQYF.

The table lists this clonotype with a few counts. The genes are TRBV7-7 and TRBJ2-5; D call uncertain. The length of the CDR3 is 12 residues. V lost 5 bases to trimming and J lost 7 bases, with 11 bases between them. CDR1 and CDR2 from the germline V gene are SSHAT and FNYEAQ (reference sequence). For the CDR3, the DNA is TGTGCCAGCAGCCGGTCTGTGGGGACCCAGTACTTC. Translated, it gives CASSRSVGTQYF.

The rearrangement joins TRBV7-9 to TRBJ2-7; TRBD1 aligns across 7 bases. After removal of 5 bases from V and 4 bases from J, the junction contained 8 bases not matched to a gene. This CDR3 spans 14 amino acids. Germline V CDR1 and CDR2: SEHNR, FQNEAQ (reference sequence). CDR3 sequence reads: CASSPFGTEYEQYF. DNA for the CDR3: TGTGCCAGCAGCCCCTTCGGGACAGAATACGAGCAGTACTTC.

This clonotype was found a few times. The CDR3 DNA reads as TGTGCCAGCGCATCGGGGGTCCCAAACATTCAGTACTTC. This encodes CASASGVPNIQYF. The chain carries TRBV2 and TRBJ2-4; perhaps TRBD2 as D (6 bases). Germline V gene data show CDR1 as SNHLY and CDR2 as FYNNEI. Trimming stripped 8 bases from V and 6 bases from J, with 14 bases between. The CDR3 is made up of 13 amino acids.

The rearrangement links TRBV6-5 to TRBJ2-5; possibly TRBD2 for D (6 bases). V was cut by 2 bases and J by 4 bases, with 17 bases left in between. Germline CDR1 MNHEY, CDR2 SVGAGI. The CDR3 consists of 16 residues. CDR3 sequence reads: CASSYVGRGVLETQYF. The DNA for the CDR3 is TGTGCCAGCAGTTACGTCGGGAGAGGGGTATTAGAGACCCAGTACTTC.

This clonotype has more than one count but fewer than ten. The chain employs TRBV20-1 and TRBJ2-1, with unresolved D. Trimming shortened V by 2 bases and J by 5 bases, and 10 bases separated the two germline ends. The germline V gene has CDR1 DFQATT and CDR2 SNEGSKA (reference sequence). The CDR3 runs to 13 residues. The CDR3 nucleotides read TGCAGTGCTAGAATTCGGCGAGACAATGAGCAGTTCTTC. Residues: CSARIRRDNEQFF.

The chain couples TRBV12-3 or TRBV12-4 to TRBJ2-1; D may correspond to TRBD1 or TRBD2 (5 bases each). The CDR3 is 15 residues long. The V gene lost 7 bases and the J gene lost 4 bases, with 17 bases spanning the gap. Here the CDR3 reads CASTTGTRLYNEQFF. The CDR3 DNA reads TGTGCCAGCACTACCGGGACCAGACTTTACAATGAGCAGTTCTTC.

Concerning this clonotype: This could be a read error, since a much larger clone is one nucleotide away. V is TRBV5-1 and J is TRBJ2-3, with 8 bases aligning to TRBD2. The germline gives CDR1 SGHRS, CDR2 YFSETQ. This CDR3 region has 16 residues. CDR3 sequence reads: CARSLTISGSTDTQYF. The CDR3 DNA sequence: TGCGCCAGAAGCTTGACCATAAGCGGGAGTACAGATACGCAGTATTTT.

In its sample, this clonotype was seen many times. The chain links TRBV10-3 to TRBJ2-1; no clear D gene. Germline lookup yields CDR1 ENHRY and CDR2 SYGVKD. This CDR3 region has 13 residues. V gave up 2 bases and J gave up 5 bases, with 7 bases separating them. Here the CDR3 reads CAISEVSNNEQFF. CDR3 nucleotide sequence: TGTGCCATCAGTGAGGTCAGTAACAATGAGCAGTTCTTC.

This chain links TRBV10-3 with TRBJ2-2; 9 nucleotides align to TRBD2. CDR3 length: 18 residues. Germline loops: CDR1 ENHRY, CDR2 SYGVKD. The trim removed 3 bases at V and 1 base at J, leaving 9 bases unmatched. For the CDR3, the DNA is TGTGCCATCAGTGATGGTCTTAGCGGGAGAGGGAACACCGGGGAGCTGTTTTTT. This codes for CAISDGLSGRGNTGELFF.

This clonotype was detected once. The chain couples TRBV19 to TRBJ2-3; D is unclear. Germline lookup yields CDR1 LNHDA and CDR2 SQIVND (reference sequence). V was clipped by 9 bases and J by 4 bases, with 8 bases between them. This CDR3 comprises 11 residues. In nucleotides, the CDR3 is TGTGCCAGCACGAGCGCAGATACGCAGTATTTT. Residues: CASTSADTQYF. Full variable domain (remainder filled in from reference TRBV19 and TRBJ2-3): DGGITQSPKYLFRKEGQNVTLSCEQNLNHDAMYWYRQDPGQGLRLIYYSQIVNDFQKGDIAEGYSVSREKKESFPLTVTSAQKNPTAFYLCASTSADTQYFGPGTRLTVL.

This clonotype was counted once. The chain is built from TRBV5-1 and TRBJ1-3, with D possibly TRBD1 on 6 matching bases. Germline V gene data show CDR1 as SGHRS and CDR2 as YFSETQ. V lost 4 bases, J lost 0 bases, and 14 bases lay in between. The CDR3 runs to 16 residues. The CDR3 region has the DNA TGCGCCAGCAGCCGTACGGGACAAAACTCTGGAAACACCATATATTTT. Residues: CASSRTGQNSGNTIYF.